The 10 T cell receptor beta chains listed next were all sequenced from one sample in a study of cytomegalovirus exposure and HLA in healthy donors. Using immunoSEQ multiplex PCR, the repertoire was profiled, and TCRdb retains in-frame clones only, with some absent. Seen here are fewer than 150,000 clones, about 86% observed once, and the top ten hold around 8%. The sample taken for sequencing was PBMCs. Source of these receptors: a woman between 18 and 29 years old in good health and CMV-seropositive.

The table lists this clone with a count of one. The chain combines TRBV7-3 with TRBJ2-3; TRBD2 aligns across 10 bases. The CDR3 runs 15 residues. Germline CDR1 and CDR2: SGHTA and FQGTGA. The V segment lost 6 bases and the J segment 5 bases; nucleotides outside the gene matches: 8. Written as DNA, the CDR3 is TGTGCCAGCAGTACAGCGGGGGGGCCGGTAGATACGCAGTATTTT. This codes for CASSTAGGPVDTQYF.

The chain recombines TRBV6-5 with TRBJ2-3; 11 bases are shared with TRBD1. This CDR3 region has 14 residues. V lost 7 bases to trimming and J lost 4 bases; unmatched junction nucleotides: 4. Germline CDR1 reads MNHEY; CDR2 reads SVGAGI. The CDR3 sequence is CASTRTGGADTQYF. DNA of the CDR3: TGTGCCAGCACCCGGACAGGGGGCGCAGATACGCAGTATTTT.

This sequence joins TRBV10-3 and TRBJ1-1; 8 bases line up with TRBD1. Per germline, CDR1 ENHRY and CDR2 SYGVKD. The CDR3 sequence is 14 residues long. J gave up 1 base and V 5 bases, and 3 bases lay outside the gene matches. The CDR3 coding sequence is TGTGCCATCAGTATTGGACAGGGGAACACTGAAGCTTTCTTT. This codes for CAISIGQGNTEAFF.

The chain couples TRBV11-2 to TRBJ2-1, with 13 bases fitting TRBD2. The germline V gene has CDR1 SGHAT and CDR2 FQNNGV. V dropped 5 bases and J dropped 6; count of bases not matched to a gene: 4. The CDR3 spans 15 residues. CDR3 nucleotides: TGTGCCAGCAGCCTCCGGACTAGCGGGAGCAATGAGCAGTTCTTC. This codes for CASSLRTSGSNEQFF.

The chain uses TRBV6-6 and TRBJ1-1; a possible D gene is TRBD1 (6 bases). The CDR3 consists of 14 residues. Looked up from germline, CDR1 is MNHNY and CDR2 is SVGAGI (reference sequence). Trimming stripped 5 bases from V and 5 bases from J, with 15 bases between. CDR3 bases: TGTGCCAGCAGTCAACCACAGGGATGGACTGAAGCTTTCTTT. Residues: CASSQPQGWTEAFF.

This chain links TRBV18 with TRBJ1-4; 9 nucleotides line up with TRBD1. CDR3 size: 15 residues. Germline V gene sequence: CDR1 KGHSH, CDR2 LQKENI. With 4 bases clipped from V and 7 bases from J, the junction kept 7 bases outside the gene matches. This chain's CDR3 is CASSRGQGWSEKLFF. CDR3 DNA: TGTGCCAGCTCACGTGGACAGGGGTGGAGTGAAAAACTGTTTTTT.

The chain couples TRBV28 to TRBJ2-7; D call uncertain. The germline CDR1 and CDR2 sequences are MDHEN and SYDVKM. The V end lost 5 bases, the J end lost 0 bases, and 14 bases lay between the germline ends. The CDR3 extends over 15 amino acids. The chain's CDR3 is CASSHSGEISYEQYF. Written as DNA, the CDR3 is TGTGCCAGCAGTCACTCCGGAGAAATCTCCTACGAGCAGTACTTC.

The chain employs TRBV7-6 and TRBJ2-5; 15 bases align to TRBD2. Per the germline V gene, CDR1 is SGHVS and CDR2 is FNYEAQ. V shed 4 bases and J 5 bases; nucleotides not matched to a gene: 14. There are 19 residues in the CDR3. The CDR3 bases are TGTGCCAGCAGCTCGAGCGCAAGGACTAGCGGGAGGGCCGCGGAGACCCAGTACTTC. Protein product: CASSSSARTSGRAAETQYF.

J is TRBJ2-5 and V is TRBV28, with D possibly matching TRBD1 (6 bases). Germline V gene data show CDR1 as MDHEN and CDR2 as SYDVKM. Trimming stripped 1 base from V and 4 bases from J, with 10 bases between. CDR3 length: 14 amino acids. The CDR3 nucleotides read TGTGCCAGCAGTTTATCACAGGGAATAGAGACCCAGTACTTC. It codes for CASSLSQGIETQYF.

The DNA of the CDR3 is TGTGCCAGCAGGATAGGGACAGGCGGAACAACCGGGGAGCTGTTTTTT. Translating gives CASRIGTGGTTGELFF. V usage is TRBV27 and J usage is TRBJ2-2, with TRBD1 identical over 8 bases. J lost 5 bases, V lost 6 bases, and 11 bases had no gene match. The CDR3 runs 16 residues. In germline, CDR1 is MNHEY, CDR2 SMNVEV (reference sequence).